The 27 T cell receptor beta chains presented below share a single source sample, sequenced in a study of OX40 agonist ivuxolimab in advanced cancers. Clones were read by immunoSEQ multiplex PCR, and TCRdb kept only the in-frame ones, dropping some. The sample gives about 62,000 clones, approximately 92% of which show up once; 13% is in the top ten. The input for sequencing was CD4+ or CD8+ T cells sorted from blood, taken in a trial of the OX40 agonist ivuxolimab. These receptors were obtained from an adult with an advanced solid tumor such as melanoma, head and neck, liver or kidney cancer.

This chain joins TRBV4-1 and TRBJ2-2, with a tentative D call TRBD1 (5 bases). The CDR3 is made up of 16 amino acids. Germline-derived CDR1 and CDR2 are MGHRA and YSYEKL. V dropped 3 bases and J dropped 1 base, with 12 bases sitting between them. The CDR3 sequence: CASSHPGAGNTGELFF. The DNA for the CDR3 is TGCGCCAGCAGCCACCCTGGGGCAGGGAACACCGGGGAGCTGTTTTTT.

The sample holds one count of this clone. The chain carries TRBV14 and TRBJ1-4; tentative D call: TRBD1 (6 bases). Germline V gene sequence: CDR1 SGHDN, CDR2 FVKESK. V was cut by 1 base and J by 8 bases, with 17 bases left in between. This CDR3 comprises 16 residues. This CDR3 reads CASSQGSFGGGEKLFF. Here the CDR3 DNA reads TGTGCCAGCAGCCAAGGGAGCTTTGGAGGGGGAGAAAAACTGTTTTTT.

The chain employs TRBV6-4 and TRBJ1-1; 8 bases agree with TRBD1. The V segment lost 6 bases and the J segment 0 bases; nucleotides outside the gene matches: 18. Looked up from germline, CDR1 is MRHNA and CDR2 is SNTAGT. This CDR3 comprises 19 residues. Here the CDR3 DNA reads TGTGCCAGCAGGATTTATATCAGGGGGCGAGGCTGGATGAACACTGAAGCTTTCTTT. This translates into CASRIYIRGRGWMNTEAFF.

V usage is TRBV2 and J usage is TRBJ2-1, with D perhaps matching TRBD2 (7 bases). The CDR3 has 15 amino acids. The V gene lost 3 bases and the J gene lost 8 bases, with 17 bases spanning the gap. Germline V gene sequence: CDR1 SNHLY, CDR2 FYNNEI. CDR3 sequence: CASSEGAGVQDEQFF. The CDR3 DNA reads TGTGCCAGCAGTGAGGGGGCGGGGGTGCAAGATGAGCAGTTCTTC.

This chain links TRBV27 with TRBJ2-3; 10 bases fit TRBD2. Germline CDR1 reads MNHEY; CDR2 reads SMNVEV (reference sequence). The CDR3 consists of 17 residues. J gave up 0 bases and V 6 bases, and 9 bases lay outside the gene matches. CDR3 sequence: CASSVAGGTVSTDTQYF. CDR3 nucleotides: TGTGCCAGCAGCGTAGCGGGGGGTACCGTAAGCACAGATACGCAGTATTTT.

V gene TRBV30 combines with J gene TRBJ2-1; no reliable D call. CDR1 and CDR2 (germline): GTSNPN, SVGIG (reference sequence). The CDR3 extends over 13 amino acids. The V end was cut by 0 bases, the J end by 3 bases, with 6 bases between. The CDR3 is CAWSVAYYNEQFF. DNA for the CDR3: TGTGCCTGGAGTGTAGCGTACTACAATGAGCAGTTCTTC.

The rearrangement joins TRBV7-9 to TRBJ2-1; D gene uncertain. The CDR3 spans 11 residues. Between the trimmed V and J ends, which lost 1 base and 7 bases, there was a span of 2 bases. Per the germline V gene, CDR1 is SEHNR and CDR2 is FQNEAQ (reference sequence). The CDR3 DNA reads as TGTGCCAGCAGCTTAGGGAATGAGCAGTTCTTC. This gives the protein CASSLGNEQFF.

This clone was seen a few times. The chain recombines TRBV5-1 with TRBJ1-1, with D possibly being TRBD1 (5 bases). The CDR3 length is 19 residues. Germline CDR1 reads SGHRS; CDR2 reads YFSETQ. V lost 0 bases and J lost 6, with 27 bases in between. The CDR3 DNA follows: TGCGCCAGCAGCTTGGCGGCGTCGGGGGGGAGATTTGGAATACCTGAAGCTTTCTTT. Its translation is CASSLAASGGRFGIPEAFF.

This clone is labeled as medium-sized. The chain carries TRBV14 and TRBJ2-1, with D perhaps matching TRBD1 (5 bases). Deletions cut 6 bases from V and 4 bases from J, with 13 bases between. The germline CDR1 and CDR2 sequences are SGHDN and FVKESK. This CDR3 region has 14 residues. CDR3 sequence (DNA): TGTGCCAGCAGTTCCAGTCAGGGTTACAATGAGCAGTTCTTC. Translated, it gives CASSSSQGYNEQFF.

The V and J genes are TRBV10-3 and TRBJ2-3; 10 positions match TRBD2. The V segment lost 2 bases and the J segment 3 bases; nucleotides outside the gene matches: 2. CDR3 length equals 15 residues. The germline gives CDR1 ENHRY, CDR2 SYGVKD. The CDR3 is CAISEPSGGTDTQYF. CDR3 in DNA: TGTGCCATCAGTGAGCCTAGCGGGGGTACAGATACGCAGTATTTT.

This clone was observed once. CDR3 nucleotides: TGCGCCAGCAGCCAAGCATTACAGGCCTATGGCTACACCTTC. This sequence encodes CASSQALQAYGYTF. The chain links TRBV4-1 to TRBJ1-2, with D possibly being TRBD1 (5 bases). CDR3 length: 14 residues. Trimming removed 1 base from V and 4 bases from J, with 10 bases in between. Germline CDR1 MGHRA, CDR2 YSYEKL.

This clone was detected once. This CDR3 is CATSGALLAGVSRHEQYF. The CDR3, as DNA: TGTGCCACCAGCGGGGCTTTGCTAGCGGGAGTGAGTCGGCACGAGCAGTACTTC. This chain connects TRBV15 to TRBJ2-7; 10 bases agree with TRBD2. The CDR3 sequence is 18 residues long. V lost 5 bases and J lost 5; bases outside the gene matches: 18. CDR1 and CDR2 (germline): LNHNV, YYDKDF (reference sequence).

V gene TRBV27 combines with J gene TRBJ1-2, with 8 positions matching TRBD1. The V segment lost 0 bases and the J segment 2 bases; nucleotides outside the gene matches: 8. CDR3 length equals 17 residues. Germline loops: CDR1 MNHEY, CDR2 SMNVEV (reference sequence). CDR3 in DNA: TGTGCCAGCAGTTTATCGCCTATGACAGGGGAAAACTATGGCTACACCTTC. Translation: CASSLSPMTGENYGYTF.

The rearrangement links TRBV15 to TRBJ2-7, with 9 bases fitting TRBD1. Per germline, CDR1 LNHNV and CDR2 YYDKDF (reference sequence). The CDR3 spans 15 residues. The V segment lost 5 bases and the J segment 2 bases; nucleotides outside the gene matches: 7. CDR3 nucleotide sequence: TGTGCCACCAGCTCACCGGGACAGGGACCCTACGAGCAGTACTTC. This sequence encodes CATSSPGQGPYEQYF.

The chain has TRBV6-5 and TRBJ2-7; no reliable D call. Between the trimmed V and J ends, which lost 8 bases and 2 bases, there was a span of 7 bases. This CDR3 has 11 amino acids. Looked up from germline, CDR1 is MNHEY and CDR2 is SVGAGI. This CDR3 is CASAYTYEQYF. The CDR3 DNA follows: TGTGCCAGCGCGTATACCTACGAGCAGTACTTC.

This chain connects TRBV5-5 to TRBJ2-7; D call uncertain. Per germline, CDR1 SGHKS and CDR2 YYEKEE (reference sequence). CDR3 length equals 14 residues. Deletions cut 0 bases from V and 2 bases from J, with 9 bases between. The CDR3 nucleotides are TGTGCCAGCAGCTTGGTTGGAACAGCCTACGAGCAGTACTTC. Protein: CASSLVGTAYEQYF.

This clone was observed a single time. V gene TRBV7-6 combines with J gene TRBJ1-5, with 9 bases lining up with TRBD1. The V gene's germline CDR1 is SGHVS and CDR2 FNYEAQ. The CDR3 runs 17 residues. V dropped 5 bases and J dropped 0; count of bases not matched to a gene: 8. DNA for the CDR3: TGTGCCAGCAGCCTGACAGGGGGGAGTTATAGCAATCAGCCCCAGCATTTT. Encoded protein: CASSLTGGSYSNQPQHF.

The chain uses TRBV5-6 and TRBJ2-1; D is unclear. With 0 bases removed from V and 6 bases from J, the gap between germline ends came to 10 bases. The CDR3 is made up of 14 amino acids. Germline CDR1 SGHDT, CDR2 YYEEEE. The CDR3 DNA is TGTGCCAGCAGCTTGGATAATAGTCGCAATGAGCAGTTCTTC. It codes for CASSLDNSRNEQFF.

The CDR3 DNA reads TGTGCCAGCAGTTGGGACAGGGGGGGGAACACTGAAGCTTTCTTT. Translated: CASSWDRGGNTEAFF. The V gene is TRBV6-5, the J gene TRBJ1-1; 11 nucleotides align to TRBD1. V lost 4 bases to trimming and J lost 1 base; unmatched junction nucleotides: 2. CDR3 length equals 15 residues. CDR1 is MNHEY, CDR2 SVGAGI, per germline.

The rearrangement uses TRBV19 and TRBJ2-1; 11 positions agree with TRBD1. CDR1 and CDR2 (germline): LNHDA, SQIVND (reference sequence). The CDR3 runs to 17 residues. Trimming at V came to 4 bases and at J to 3 bases, leaving 8 bases not matched to a gene. The CDR3 loop is CASSRDRGLGFYNEQFF. DNA for the CDR3: TGTGCCAGTAGTAGGGACAGGGGGTTGGGATTCTACAATGAGCAGTTCTTC. Using reference TRBV19 and TRBJ2-1 for the parts outside the CDR3, the full variable domain is DGGITQSPKYLFRKEGQNVTLSCEQNLNHDAMYWYRQDPGQGLRLIYYSQIVNDFQKGDIAEGYSVSREKKESFPLTVTSAQKNPTAFYLCASSRDRGLGFYNEQFFGPGTRLTVL.

This sequence joins TRBV11-2 and TRBJ1-4; D gene unclear. This CDR3 has 12 residues. The ends were cut back, 3 bases at V and 8 bases at J, with 7 bases in the middle. Per the germline V gene, CDR1 is SGHAT and CDR2 is FQNNGV. The CDR3 sequence: CASSFGGEKLFF. The DNA of the CDR3 is TGTGCCAGCAGCTTCGGTGGCGAAAAACTGTTTTTT.

The chain is built from TRBV27 and TRBJ2-1; the match to TRBD1 covers 11 bases. V lost 7 bases and J lost 6; bases outside the gene matches: 8. This CDR3 has 15 residues. Germline CDR1 reads MNHEY; CDR2 reads SMNVEV (reference sequence). The CDR3 bases are TGTGCCAGCAATCTCGGGACAGGGGGTTTCAATGAGCAGTTCTTC. It yields the protein CASNLGTGGFNEQFF.

This clone appeared once. The chain recombines TRBV4-3 with TRBJ2-2, with D hard to call. The CDR3 totals 16 residues. The ends were cut back, 0 bases at V and 0 bases at J, with 8 bases in the middle. In germline, CDR1 is LGHNA, CDR2 YSLEER. The CDR3 sequence is CASSQDDTTNTGELFF. As DNA, the CDR3 is TGCGCCAGCAGCCAAGATGACACAACGAACACCGGGGAGCTGTTTTTT.

The chain employs TRBV6-5 and TRBJ1-2, with unresolved D. V lost 8 bases to trimming and J lost 2 bases, with 9 bases between them. CDR1 and CDR2 (germline): MNHEY, SVGAGI. The CDR3 spans 12 residues. CDR3 sequence (DNA): TGTGCCAGCGGAGAGGGAAACTATGGCTACACCTTC. Encoded protein: CASGEGNYGYTF.

This clone was picked up one time. The V call is TRBV7-9, the J call TRBJ2-1; TRBD2 agrees at 8 bases. Germline lookup yields CDR1 SEHNR and CDR2 FQNEAQ (reference sequence). The CDR3 is 17 amino acids. The V segment lost 1 base and the J segment 3 bases; nucleotides outside the gene matches: 8. The CDR3 is CASSLDPSGSLYNEQFF. In DNA, the CDR3 is TGTGCCAGCAGCTTAGACCCCAGCGGGAGTCTCTACAATGAGCAGTTCTTC.

The genes are TRBV7-3 and TRBJ2-3, with D possibly TRBD2 on 6 matching bases. The CDR3 extends over 15 amino acids. V dropped 0 bases and J dropped 5 bases, with 12 bases sitting between them. CDR1 is SGHTA, CDR2 FQGTGA, per germline. Written as DNA, the CDR3 is TGTGCCAGCAGCTTAACGGGCGGAGGGCGAGATACGCAGTATTTT. Encoded protein: CASSLTGGGRDTQYF. The whole variable domain, remainder taken from reference TRBV7-3 and TRBJ2-3, is GAGVSQTPSNKVTEKGKYVELRCDPISGHTALYWYRQSLGQGPEFLIYFQGTGAADDSGLPNDRFFAVRPEGSVSTLKIQRTERGDSAVYLCASSLTGGGRDTQYFGPGTRLTVL.

This clone appeared once. CDR3 DNA: TGTGCCAGCAGTGACGGCCCCTCTTTTAACTATGGCTACACCTTC. Protein product: CASSDGPSFNYGYTF. This chain joins TRBV6-4 and TRBJ1-2, with no clear D. Trimming cost V 2 bases and J 1 base, with 11 bases left between them. The CDR3 spans 15 residues. Germline assignment: CDR1 MRHNA and CDR2 SNTAGT.